The next 23 T cell receptor beta chains were all read from a single sample in a study of identical twins. Via MiXCR, TCRdb re-called the 5' RACE reads, giving one row per CDR3 protein. The sample has 1,800,000 or so distinct CDR3 sequences; 32% are singletons. The sequencing sample was made of cord blood. Source of these receptors: a newborn girl in good health.

This clonotype was counted a few times. The V gene is TRBV7-9, the J gene TRBJ2-1; no firm D call. The CDR3 has 13 residues. Germline CDR1 SEHNR, CDR2 FQNEAQ (reference sequence). V lost 0 bases and J 10 bases, leaving 10 bases between the germline ends. CDR3 bases: TGTGCCAGCAGCTTAGCGCTGGCTAGGGAGCAGTTCTTC. It yields the protein CASSLALAREQFF.

This clonotype was detected a few times. V and J are TRBV12-3 or TRBV12-4 and TRBJ2-7; TRBD2 might be the D (6 bases). The germline V and J ends were trimmed by 6 bases and 3 bases, with 12 bases remaining between them. The CDR3 loop spans 13 amino acids. The CDR3, as DNA: TGTGCCAGCAGGCCCAGGGAGGACTACGAGCAGTACTTC. Amino acid sequence: CASRPREDYEQYF.

The sample holds many counts of this clonotype. V and J are TRBV28 and TRBJ2-7; D gene unclear. This CDR3 is built from 12 residues. The germline V gene encodes CDR1 MDHEN and CDR2 SYDVKM. V lost 2 bases and J lost 3, with 5 bases in between. The CDR3 spells CASSLAFYEQYF. As DNA, the CDR3 is TGTGCCAGCAGTTTAGCCTTCTACGAGCAGTACTTC.

The rearrangement joins TRBV28 to TRBJ2-6; no firm D call. V was trimmed by 7 bases and J by 0 bases, leaving 16 bases between them. The CDR3 sequence is 17 residues long. Looked up from germline, CDR1 is MDHEN and CDR2 is SYDVKM. CDR3 sequence reads: CASTWQARFSGANVLTF. In nucleotides, the CDR3 is TGTGCCAGCACGTGGCAGGCCAGATTCTCTGGGGCCAACGTCCTGACTTTC.

The chain has TRBV20-1 and TRBJ1-6, with D maybe TRBD1 (6 bases). Germline values: CDR1 DFQATT, CDR2 SNEGSKA (reference sequence). The CDR3 runs to 16 residues. V gave up 2 bases and J gave up 7 bases, with 18 bases separating them. DNA for the CDR3: TGCAGTGCTAGAACCAGCGGGGGCGCCTTAAATTCACCCCTCCACTTT. This translates into CSARTSGGALNSPLHF.

To note about this clonotype: Germline is not matched at one junction end, which may reflect a read error. The rearrangement joins TRBV28 to TRBJ2-5; D is uncertain. The CDR3 runs to 13 residues. Germline V lookup: CDR1 MDHEN, CDR2 SYDVKM. The CDR3 loop is CASSNPPKETRYF. The CDR3 coding sequence is TGTGCCAGCAGTAATCCGCCCAAAGAGACCCGGTACTTC.

In its sample, this clonotype was seen a few times. J is TRBJ1-2 and V is TRBV20-1; the D is unclear. Germline V lookup: CDR1 DFQATT, CDR2 SNEGSKA (reference sequence). V was trimmed by 1 base and J by 3 bases, leaving 15 bases between them. The CDR3 length is 15 residues. The CDR3: CSARAPQIADYGYTF. CDR3 coding DNA: TGCAGTGCTAGAGCCCCACAGATAGCGGACTATGGCTACACCTTC.

This chain links TRBV6-1 with TRBJ2-5; perhaps TRBD1 as D (6 bases). In germline, CDR1 is MNHNS, CDR2 SASEGT. The CDR3 contains 11 residues. Trimming took off 8 bases at V and 11 bases at J, with 15 bases between the two ends. The CDR3 sequence is CASGSGDEQYF. The DNA of the CDR3 is TGTGCCAGCGGCTCAGGGGATGAGCAGTACTTC.

The sample holds one count of this clonotype. This chain links TRBV5-4 with TRBJ2-1, with 10 positions matching TRBD2. Germline V gives CDR1 SGHNT, CDR2 YYREEE (reference sequence). CDR3 size: 15 residues. V was pared by 0 bases and J by 7 bases, with 4 bases of the junction left unmatched. This CDR3 is CASSLVSGLANEQFF. CDR3 DNA sequence: TGTGCCAGCAGCTTGGTGTCGGGACTAGCGAATGAGCAGTTCTTC.

CDR3 nucleotides: TGTGCCAGCAGTTTAATGAAGCGGGGGTACAATGAGCAGTACTTC. Amino acid sequence: CASSLMKRGYNEQYF. The V gene is TRBV28, the J gene TRBJ2-7; 8 bases are shared with TRBD2. With V trimmed by 2 bases and J by 7 bases, 10 bases remained unmatched. The CDR3 sequence is 15 residues long. Germline values: CDR1 MDHEN, CDR2 SYDVKM.

The CDR3 sequence: CSATPHIYNEQFF. In nucleotides, the CDR3 is TGCAGTGCTACACCGCATATCTACAATGAGCAGTTCTTC. J is TRBJ2-1 and V is TRBV20-1; no firm D call. Looked up from germline, CDR1 is DFQATT and CDR2 is SNEGSKA (reference sequence). The CDR3 covers 13 residues. Trimming cost V 4 bases and J 3 bases, with 10 bases left between them.

This chain's CDR3 is CASNREYMNTEAFF. The DNA of the CDR3 is TGTGCCTCGAACAGGGAGTACATGAACACTGAAGCTTTCTTT. The V and J genes are TRBV10-3 and TRBJ1-1, with a possible D match to TRBD1 (6 bases). The CDR3 spans 14 residues. Trimming pared 11 bases from V and 0 bases from J, leaving 16 bases between. The germline CDR1 and CDR2 sequences are ENHRY and SYGVKD.

The rearrangement uses TRBV14 and TRBJ2-2; D might be TRBD2 (5 bases). Trimming took off 2 bases at V and 10 bases at J, with 11 bases between the two ends. Germline V gene lookup returns CDR1 SGHDN and CDR2 FVKESK. The CDR3 totals 13 residues. The CDR3 spells CASSQSGVSELFF. For the CDR3, the DNA is TGTGCCAGCAGCCAATCCGGGGTTTCGGAGCTGTTTTTT.

Regarding this clonotype: A read error may explain this, as a much larger clone is one base away. This chain links TRBV7-2 with TRBJ2-5; D remains unclear. Germline values: CDR1 SGHTA, CDR2 FQGNSA. Trimming cost V 1 base and J 13 bases, with 13 bases left between them. The CDR3 is 12 residues long. DNA for the CDR3: TGTGCCAGCAGCTTAGACAAATACGAGCGGTACTTC. As protein: CASSLDKYERYF.

The table lists this clonotype with a few counts. The chain has TRBV20-1 and TRBJ2-3; TRBD2 matches at 15 bases. From germline, CDR1 is DFQATT and CDR2 SNEGSKA (reference sequence). V gave up 4 bases and J gave up 6 bases; unmatched junction bases: 2. The CDR3 runs 14 residues. The CDR3 loop is CSATGTSGGDTQYF. In DNA form, the CDR3 reads TGCAGTGCTACCGGGACTAGCGGGGGGGATACGCAGTATTTT.

The gene calls are TRBV11-2 and TRBJ2-1, with 8 bases matching TRBD2. CDR1 is SGHAT and CDR2 is FQNNGV in the germline V gene. V was pared by 5 bases and J by 0 bases, with 6 bases of the junction left unmatched. The CDR3 is 16 residues long. The DNA of the CDR3 is TGTGCCAGCAGCCAAACCGGGACTAGCTCCTACAATGAGCAGTTCTTC. The encoded protein is CASSQTGTSSYNEQFF. Based on the CDR3 plus reference TRBV11-2 and TRBJ2-1, the full variable domain is EAGVAQSPRYKIIEKRQSVAFWCNPISGHATLYWYQQILGQGPKLLIQFQNNGVVDDSQLPKDRFSAERLKGVDSTLKIQPAKLEDSAVYLCASSQTGTSSYNEQFFGPGTRLTVL.

The chain has TRBV20-1 and TRBJ1-2, with TRBD1 identical over 7 bases. Germline V gene lookup returns CDR1 DFQATT and CDR2 SNEGSKA (reference sequence). The length of the CDR3 is 15 residues. V lost 3 bases, J lost 8 bases, and 15 bases stayed unmatched. The chain's CDR3 is CSASPGTAPQFGYTF. DNA of the CDR3: TGCAGTGCTAGTCCCGGGACAGCACCCCAGTTCGGCTACACCTTC.

This sequence joins TRBV10-3 and TRBJ1-1; 10 bases agree with TRBD1. Germline lookup yields CDR1 ENHRY and CDR2 SYGVKD. V lost 6 bases, J lost 8 bases, and 6 bases stayed unmatched. The CDR3 spans 13 residues. CDR3 sequence reads: CAIRGQGQWEAFF. The CDR3 DNA is TGTGCCATCAGGGGACAGGGGCAGTGGGAAGCTTTCTTT.

This chain joins TRBV18 and TRBJ2-7; D gene ambiguous. The CDR3 is 14 residues long. V lost 0 bases to trimming and J lost 3 bases, with 9 bases between them. Per the germline V gene, CDR1 is KGHSH and CDR2 is LQKENI. The CDR3 DNA sequence: TGTGCCAGCTCACCACCGGGCTGGGACTACGAGCAGTACTTC. Protein sequence: CASSPPGWDYEQYF.

This clonotype was observed a few times. CDR3 in amino acids: CASSLLGSSTDTQYF. CDR3 in DNA: TGTGCCAGCAGTTTGTTGGGATCTAGCACAGATACGCAGTATTTT. The gene calls are TRBV27 and TRBJ2-3; D gene unclear. Trimming took 3 bases from V and 0 from J, leaving 10 bases between them. This CDR3 has 15 residues. The V gene's germline CDR1 is MNHEY and CDR2 SMNVEV (reference sequence).

V gene TRBV20-1 combines with J gene TRBJ1-2; D not resolved. Trimming removed 5 bases from V and 8 bases from J, with 21 bases in between. CDR3 length equals 14 residues. Germline lookup yields CDR1 DFQATT and CDR2 SNEGSKA (reference sequence). The CDR3 DNA sequence: TGCAGTGCTGATAAAGGGTCACCGGTGGAAGGCTACACCTTC. Its translation is CSADKGSPVEGYTF.

This clonotype has a handful of counts. The chain combines TRBV20-1 with TRBJ2-5; D is ambiguous. CDR3 size: 12 residues. Per germline, CDR1 DFQATT and CDR2 SNEGSKA (reference sequence). The V end lost 1 base, the J end lost 5 bases, and 8 bases lay between the germline ends. CDR3 loop: CSARVGFETQYF. CDR3 coding DNA: TGCAGTGCTAGAGTAGGGTTTGAGACCCAGTACTTC.

This clonotype has just one count. V gene TRBV2 combines with J gene TRBJ2-2, with no clear D. The CDR3 extends over 14 amino acids. V was pared by 7 bases and J by 5 bases, with 14 bases between. Germline values: CDR1 SNHLY, CDR2 FYNNEI. Written as DNA, the CDR3 is TGTGCCAGCAAAACAGCCCCAGGAACCGGGGAGCTGTTTTTT. Residues: CASKTAPGTGELFF.